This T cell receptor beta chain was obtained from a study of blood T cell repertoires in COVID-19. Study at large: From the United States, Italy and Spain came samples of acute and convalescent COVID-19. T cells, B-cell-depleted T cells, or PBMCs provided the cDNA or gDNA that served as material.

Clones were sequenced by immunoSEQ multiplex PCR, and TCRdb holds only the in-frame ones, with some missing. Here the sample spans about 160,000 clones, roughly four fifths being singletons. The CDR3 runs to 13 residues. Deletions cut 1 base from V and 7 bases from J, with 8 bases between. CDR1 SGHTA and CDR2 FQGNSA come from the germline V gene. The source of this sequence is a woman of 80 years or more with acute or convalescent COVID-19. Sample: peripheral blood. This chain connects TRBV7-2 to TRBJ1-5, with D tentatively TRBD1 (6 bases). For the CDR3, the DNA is TGTGCCAGCAGCTTAGGGGGGCAGCAGCCCCAGCATTTT. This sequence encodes CASSLGGQQPQHF.